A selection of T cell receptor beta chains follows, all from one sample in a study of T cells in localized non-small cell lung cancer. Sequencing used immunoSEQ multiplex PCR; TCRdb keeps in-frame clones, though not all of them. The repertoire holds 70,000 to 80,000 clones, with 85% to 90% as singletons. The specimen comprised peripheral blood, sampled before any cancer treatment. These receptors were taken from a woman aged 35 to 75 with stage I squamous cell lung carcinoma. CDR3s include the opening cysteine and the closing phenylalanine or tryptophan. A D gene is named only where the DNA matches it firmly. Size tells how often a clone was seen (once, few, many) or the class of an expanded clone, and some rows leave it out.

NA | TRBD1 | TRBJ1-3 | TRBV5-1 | TGCGCCAGCAGCGTTAAGACAGGGTTCGGAAACACCATATATTTT | CASSVKTGFGNTIYF
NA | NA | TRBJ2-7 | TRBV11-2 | TGTGCCAGCAGCCCGACCTTTGGGGGAGAGCAGTACTTC | CASSPTFGGEQYF
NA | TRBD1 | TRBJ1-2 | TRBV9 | TGTGCCAGCAGCACCGAGGGACAGACCATCTATGGCTACACCTTC | CASSTEGQTIYGYTF
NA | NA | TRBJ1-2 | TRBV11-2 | TGTGCCAGCAGCTTAGATCGGTGGGCGAACGGCTACACCTTC | CASSLDRWANGYTF
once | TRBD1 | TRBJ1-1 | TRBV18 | TGTGCCAGCTCAACAAGACAGGGGGGGAACACTGAAGCTTTCTTT | CASSTRQGGNTEAFF
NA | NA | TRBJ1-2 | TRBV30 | TGTGCCTGGAGTGTACCAGGCCGCAACTATGGCTACACCTTC | CAWSVPGRNYGYTF
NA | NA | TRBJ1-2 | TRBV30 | TGTGCCTGGAGTTCAGGGAGAGGCTACACCTTC | CAWSSGRGYTF
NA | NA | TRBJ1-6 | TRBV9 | TGTGCCAGCAGCGCGACAGGCGTATCCTATAATTCACCCCTCCACTTT | CASSATGVSYNSPLHF
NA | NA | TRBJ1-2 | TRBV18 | TGTGCCAGCTCACGATCCGCCGCTAACTATGGCTACACCTTC | CASSRSAANYGYTF
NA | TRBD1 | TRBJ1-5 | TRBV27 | TGTGCCAGCAGGTCACAGGGGATCCTTTCTTATAGCAATCAGCCCCAGCATTTT | CASRSQGILSYSNQPQHF
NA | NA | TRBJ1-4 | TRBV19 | TGTGCCAGTAGTACCCAGAGGGCGGGTAATGAAAAACTGTTTTTT | CASSTQRAGNEKLFF
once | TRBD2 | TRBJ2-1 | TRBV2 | TGTGCCATCTCTACCAAGGGCGGGGGGCTGAGTCCTGAGCAGTTCTTC | CAISTKGGGLSPEQFF
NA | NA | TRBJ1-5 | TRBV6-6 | TGTGCCAGCAGAGTCAATCAGCCCCAGCATTTT | CASRVNQPQHF
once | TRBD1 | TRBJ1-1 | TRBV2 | TGTGCCAGCACCCCCGGGACAGTGAACACTGAAGCTTTCTTT | CASTPGTVNTEAFF
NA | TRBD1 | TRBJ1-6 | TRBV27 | TGTGCCAGCAGATCTAAACAGGGGACCCGCGATTCACCCCTCCACTTT | CASRSKQGTRDSPLHF
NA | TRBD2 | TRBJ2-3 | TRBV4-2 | TGTGCCAGCAGCCAATCTAGCGGGGGGGCCACAGATACGCAGTATTTT | CASSQSSGGATDTQYF
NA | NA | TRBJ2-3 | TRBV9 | TGTGCCAGCAGCGTAGGCGGCACAGATACGCAGTATTTT | CASSVGGTDTQYF
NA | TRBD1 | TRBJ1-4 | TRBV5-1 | TGCGCCAGCACTCCGGGACAGACTAATGAAAAACTGTTTTTT | CASTPGQTNEKLFF
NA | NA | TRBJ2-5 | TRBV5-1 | TGCGCCAGCAGCTTGGCACAAAAAGAGACCCAGTACTTC | CASSLAQKETQYF
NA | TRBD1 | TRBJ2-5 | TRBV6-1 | TGTGCCAGCAGGGGGACAGTAATCAAAGAGACCCAGTACTTC | CASRGTVIKETQYF
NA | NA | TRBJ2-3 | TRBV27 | TGTGCCAGCAGTAGGGGGACGCCCACAGATACGCAGTATTTT | CASSRGTPTDTQYF
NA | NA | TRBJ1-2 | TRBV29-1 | TGCAGCGTTGACCGGGGAGCTAACTATGGCTACACCTTC | CSVDRGANYGYTF
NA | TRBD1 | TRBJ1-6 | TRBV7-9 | TGTGCCAGCAGCCCCTTGGGACAGGGTCTCGGCTCCTATAATTCACCCCTCCACTTT | CASSPLGQGLGSYNSPLHF
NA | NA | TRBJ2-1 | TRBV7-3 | TGTGCCAGCAGCTTATACGGCGGGGTCTACAATGAGCAGTTCTTC | CASSLYGGVYNEQFF
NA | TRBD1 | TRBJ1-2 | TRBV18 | TGTGCCAGCTCAGTCGGGACAGCAAGAAACTATGGCTACACCTTC | CASSVGTARNYGYTF
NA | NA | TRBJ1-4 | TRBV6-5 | TGTGCCAGCAGTCGGGCAGGGTTTGCTAATGAAAAACTGTTTTTT | CASSRAGFANEKLFF
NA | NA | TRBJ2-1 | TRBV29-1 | TGCAGCGGGGGTGACAGCTACAATGAGCAGTTCTTC | CSGGDSYNEQFF
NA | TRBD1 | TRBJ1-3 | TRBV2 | TGTGCCAGCAGTGAAGGACAGGGGGTCGGAAACACCATATATTTT | CASSEGQGVGNTIYF
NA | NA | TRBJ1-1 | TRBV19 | TGTGCCAGTAGGGTCAGGGGTAGTGGGACTGAAGCTTTCTTT | CASRVRGSGTEAFF
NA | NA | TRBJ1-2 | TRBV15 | TGTGCCACCAGCAGAGATAAGGGCTATGGCTACACCTTC | CATSRDKGYGYTF
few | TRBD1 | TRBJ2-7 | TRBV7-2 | TGTGCCAGCAGCTCGAGACAGGGATCGAACGAGCAGTACTTC | CASSSRQGSNEQYF
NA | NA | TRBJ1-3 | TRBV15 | TGTGCCACCAGCAGAGATCCAGGGATGAGCGGAAACACCATATATTTT | CATSRDPGMSGNTIYF
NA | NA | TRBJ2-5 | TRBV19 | TGTGCCAGTAGTCTTGATGCCTTCGCGACCCAGTACTTC | CASSLDAFATQYF
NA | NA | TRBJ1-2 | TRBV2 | TGTGCCAGCAGCGAGAGGGACAACCATGGCTACACCTTC | CASSERDNHGYTF
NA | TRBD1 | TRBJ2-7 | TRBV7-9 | TGTGCCAGCAGTCTCCGGGACAGGGGGACTTACGAGCAGTACTTC | CASSLRDRGTYEQYF
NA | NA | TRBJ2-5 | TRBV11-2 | TGTGCCAGCAGCCTCGGATCGAAGCAGGGGACCCAGTACTTC | CASSLGSKQGTQYF
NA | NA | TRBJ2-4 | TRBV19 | TGTGCCAGTTGCGACGGATCACTAGCCAAAAACATTCAGTACTTC | CASCDGSLAKNIQYF
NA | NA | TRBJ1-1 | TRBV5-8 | TGTGCCAGCAGCTCAAGGGTATGGGGCACTGAAGCTTTCTTT | CASSSRVWGTEAFF
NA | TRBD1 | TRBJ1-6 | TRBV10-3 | TGTGCCATCAGTGTTAACAGGGGAGGAAATTCACCCCTCCACTTT | CAISVNRGGNSPLHF
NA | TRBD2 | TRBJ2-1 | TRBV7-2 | TGTGCCAGCAGCCGTAGCGGGGGGTCCTACAATGAGCAGTTCTTC | CASSRSGGSYNEQFF
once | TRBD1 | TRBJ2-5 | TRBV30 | TGTGCCTGGAGTTCCACGACAGGGAAGACCCAGTACTTC | CAWSSTTGKTQYF
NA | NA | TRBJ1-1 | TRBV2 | TGTGCCAGCAGCCCTCAGGGCGTAAACACTGAAGCTTTCTTT | CASSPQGVNTEAFF
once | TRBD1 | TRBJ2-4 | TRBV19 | TGTGCCACCACGCAGGGGGCGGGAAACATTCAGTACTTC | CATTQGAGNIQYF
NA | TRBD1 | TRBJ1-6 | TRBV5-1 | TGCGCCAGCAGCTTGGGTCTCTCAGGGACAGGGTACAATTCACCCCTCCACTTT | CASSLGLSGTGYNSPLHF
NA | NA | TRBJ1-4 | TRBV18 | TGTGCCAGCTCACCACGGGGACGGAATGAAAAACTGTTTTTT | CASSPRGRNEKLFF
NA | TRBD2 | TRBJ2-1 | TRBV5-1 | TGCGCCAGCAGCCAGAGCGGGGGAGACTACAATGAGCAGTTCTTC | CASSQSGGDYNEQFF
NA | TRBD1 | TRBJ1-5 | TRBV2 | TGTGCCAGCAGTACACAGGGGCGGGATCAGCCCCAGCATTTT | CASSTQGRDQPQHF
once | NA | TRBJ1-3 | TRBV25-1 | TGTGCCAGCAGGACAGGTGCTGGAAACACCATATATTTT | CASRTGAGNTIYF
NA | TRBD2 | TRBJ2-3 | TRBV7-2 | TGTGCCAGCTCCCTCCAAGCGGGGGGTGGGGATACGCAGTATTTT | CASSLQAGGGDTQYF
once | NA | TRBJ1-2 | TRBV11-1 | TGTGCCAGCAGCCGGGACATAAACTATGGCTACACCTTC | CASSRDINYGYTF